The 4 T cell receptor beta chains given below trace back to one sample, sequenced in a study of human T cells and chemical hapten exposure. Time point of the sample: pre-sensitization, week 0. Noted treatment: therapeutic diphenylcyclopropenone sensitization with weekly scalp DPC. Each CDR3 protein gets one entry after TCRdb re-called the RACE reads with MiXCR. This table holds 300,000 to 450,000 distinct CDR3 sequences, 5.1% found once. The sample here was whole blood, taken in connection with sensitization to the hapten diphenylcyclopropenone (DPC). These receptors originate from a woman aged 45-65 years with alopecia areata. Some clones in this sample may be carry-over from other donors' samples.

This clonotype was detected ten times or more. This chain joins TRBV19 and TRBJ2-7, with 11 bases lining up with TRBD1. Germline V gene data show CDR1 as LNHDA and CDR2 as SQIVND (reference sequence). The CDR3 totals 17 residues. J gave up 2 bases and V 8 bases, and 14 bases lay outside the gene matches. The CDR3 coding sequence is TGTGCCAGTGGTTCCCCTTCGGACAGGGGGCGGACCTACGAGCAGTACTTC. Translating it yields CASGSPSDRGRTYEQYF.

The gene calls are TRBV4-3 and TRBJ2-3, with unresolved D. The V and J ends lost 3 bases and 6 bases respectively, with 7 bases between them. The CDR3 is 12 amino acids. Germline V lookup: CDR1 LGHNA, CDR2 YSLEER. CDR3 protein: CASSQPGDTQYF. CDR3 nucleotides: TGCGCCAGCAGCCAGCCCGGGGATACGCAGTATTTT.

This clonotype was counted between two and nine times. This chain links TRBV6-5 with TRBJ1-2; TRBD1 might be the D (6 bases). From germline, CDR1 is MNHEY and CDR2 SVGAGI. The CDR3 has 13 residues. Trimming stripped 7 bases from V and 3 bases from J, with 12 bases between. The CDR3 DNA reads as TGTGCCAGCAAGGGGGAGACGGACTATGGCTACACCTTC. Translated: CASKGETDYGYTF.

The sample holds a few counts of this clonotype. This rearrangement joins TRBV4-1 to TRBJ2-7; 14 bases agree with TRBD2. The V gene end was trimmed by 3 bases and the J gene end by 2 bases; junction bases not matched to a gene: 3. The germline V gene has CDR1 MGHRA and CDR2 YSYEKL. This CDR3 contains 16 residues. The CDR3 nucleotides read TGCGCCAGCAGCCACGGGACTAGCGGGAGAGCCTACGAGCAGTACTTC. Encoded protein: CASSHGTSGRAYEQYF.